Listed here are 30 T cell receptor beta chains from one sample, sequenced in a study of beta chain features in type 1 diabetes. Findings and limits, study-wide: Significant though moderate, a shortening of TCRB CDR3s appeared in all four CD4+ subsets of Type 1 diabetes patients.

Antigens of these TCRs are unknown. Expressed TCRB transcripts got sequenced, as all isolated RNA was reverse transcribed. Repertoires were generated with immunoSEQ multiplex PCR, while TCRdb's copy carries only in-frame clones and drops some. Counted here are about 27,000 clones, 55% to 60% occurring once; the ten biggest clones make up roughly 1.5%. Material: Tregs from blood. These receptors were taken from a young woman with type 1 diabetes.

V is TRBV2 and J is TRBJ1-3; D ambiguous. The CDR3 spans 17 residues. Trimming removed 3 bases at V and 0 bases at J, with 15 bases between. Germline values: CDR1 SNHLY, CDR2 FYNNEI. The CDR3 DNA is TGTGCCAGCAGTGATACCCCAGGAACGCGCTCTGGAAACACCATATATTTT. Its protein product is CASSDTPGTRSGNTIYF.

This clone appeared a few times. Other nucleotide sequences from this sample produce the same CDR3. The chain combines TRBV7-2 with TRBJ2-1, with a weak D call TRBD2 (6 bases). Trimming took off 0 bases at V and 6 bases at J, with 9 bases between the two ends. In germline, CDR1 is SGHTA, CDR2 FQGNSA. This CDR3 spans 14 amino acids. CDR3 DNA: TGTGCCAGCAGCTTAGCGCGGGACCTCAATGAGCAGTTCTTC. Translation: CASSLARDLNEQFF.

This clone has a handful of counts. The rearrangement uses TRBV11-3 and TRBJ2-3; D perhaps matches TRBD1 (5 bases). The CDR3 totals 14 residues. The V end lost 6 bases, the J end lost 0 bases, and 10 bases lay between the germline ends. The germline gives CDR1 SGHNT, CDR2 YENEEA. CDR3 residues: CASSSDRSTDTQYF. The CDR3 DNA is TGTGCCAGCAGTTCAGACAGAAGCACAGATACGCAGTATTTT.

The gene calls are TRBV10-1 and TRBJ2-1; tentatively, D is TRBD2 (6 bases). CDR3 length: 16 amino acids. Germline assignment: CDR1 WNHNN and CDR2 SYGVQD (reference sequence). V gave up 6 bases and J gave up 7 bases, with 22 bases separating them. The CDR3 DNA reads as TGCGCCAGCAGCCTCTTTACCGGGACTGTTTCAAATGAGCAGTTCTTC. As protein: CASSLFTGTVSNEQFF.

This clone was recorded a few times. The chain joins TRBV18 to TRBJ2-5, with TRBD1 identical over 7 bases. The J call may be wrong; the DNA end is better matched by TRBJ2-7. This CDR3 has 13 residues. Germline V gene sequence: CDR1 KGHSH, CDR2 LQKENI. The DNA for the CDR3 is TGTGCCAGCTCCGAGGGACAGATGTACGAGCAGTACTTC. Translation: CASSEGQMYEQYF.

Here the CDR3 DNA reads TGCAGCGTTGAGGTGGGCGGGATTCGAGAGACCCAGTACTTC. Its protein is CSVEVGGIRETQYF. This rearrangement joins TRBV29-1 to TRBJ2-5; a possible D gene is TRBD2 (6 bases). CDR3 size: 14 residues. V was cut by 3 bases and J by 4 bases, with 15 bases left in between. Germline CDR1 reads SQVTM; CDR2 reads ANQGSEA.

The chain uses TRBV6-6 and TRBJ1-3; tentative D call: TRBD1 (6 bases). The CDR3 is 15 residues long. Trimming left V 6 bases short and J 0 bases short, with 12 bases between. Looked up from germline, CDR1 is MNHNY and CDR2 is SVGAGI (reference sequence). CDR3 sequence reads: CASSPRGASGNTIYF. The CDR3 DNA reads TGTGCCAGCAGCCCCCGGGGGGCCTCTGGAAACACCATATATTTT.

The gene calls are TRBV10-3 and TRBJ2-2; D possibly corresponds to TRBD2 (5 bases). Trimming stripped 0 bases from V and 4 bases from J, with 6 bases between. The CDR3 has 14 amino acids. Germline CDR1 ENHRY, CDR2 SYGVKD. CDR3 sequence (DNA): TGTGCCATCAGTGAGTCAGCGGTCACCGGGGAGCTGTTTTTT. Its translation: CAISESAVTGELFF.

The rearrangement uses TRBV9 and TRBJ2-7; tentatively, D is TRBD2 (6 bases). The V gene's germline CDR1 is SGDLS and CDR2 YYNGEE. Between the trimmed V and J ends, which lost 2 bases and 2 bases, there was a span of 14 bases. CDR3 length equals 15 residues. CDR3 nucleotides: TGTGCCAGCAGCGTTACGGGAGACACTACCTACGAGCAGTACTTC. Protein: CASSVTGDTTYEQYF.

The rearrangement uses TRBV7-9 and TRBJ2-5, with 9 bases that match TRBD2. Unmatched junction bases numbered 21, after V lost 5 bases and J lost 5 bases. Germline V lookup: CDR1 SEHNR, CDR2 FQNEAQ (reference sequence). The CDR3 length is 19 residues. The CDR3 bases are TGTGCCAGCAGCCCCCGAGAGAGTAGCGGGAGTCCTACGCGGGAGACCCAGTACTTC. This translates into CASSPRESSGSPTRETQYF. Supplemented by reference TRBV7-9 and TRBJ2-5, the full variable domain reads DTGVSQNPRHKITKRGQNVTFRCDPISEHNRLYWYRQTLGQGPEFLTYFQNEAQLEKSRLLSDRFSAERPKGSFSTLEIQRTEQGDSAMYLCASSPRESSGSPTRETQYFGPGTRLLVL.

There are a few counts of this clone. The V call is TRBV5-4, the J call TRBJ1-1; D not resolved. Deletions cut 0 bases from V and 1 base from J, with 7 bases between. Germline values: CDR1 SGHNT, CDR2 YYREEE (reference sequence). This CDR3 is built from 14 residues. CDR3 bases: TGTGCCAGCAGCTTGGATGTGGCGAACACTGAAGCTTTCTTT. It translates to CASSLDVANTEAFF.

This chain links TRBV7-3 with TRBJ2-5, with 9 bases fitting TRBD1. This CDR3 comprises 16 residues. Germline loops: CDR1 SGHTA, CDR2 FQGTGA. V lost 3 bases to trimming and J lost 2 bases; unmatched junction nucleotides: 7. The DNA for the CDR3 is TGTGCCAGCAGCTTGGGTCCGACAGGGGGGCAAGAGACCCAGTACTTC. Amino acids: CASSLGPTGGQETQYF.

This clone was detected only a few times. The chain carries TRBV6-5 and TRBJ1-1, with a weak D call TRBD1 (5 bases). Trimming removed 6 bases at V and 11 bases at J, with 13 bases between. This CDR3 has 11 residues. The germline gives CDR1 MNHEY, CDR2 SVGAGI. The CDR3 loop reads CASRGGAGAFF. CDR3 nucleotides: TGTGCCAGCAGGGGAGGGGCTGGCGCTTTCTTT.

This clone was detected only a few times. This rearrangement joins TRBV11-2 to TRBJ2-7; a weak D match, TRBD2 (5 bases). The CDR3 sequence is 15 residues long. The V gene lost 3 bases and the J gene lost 0 bases, with 12 bases spanning the gap. Germline CDR1 reads SGHAT; CDR2 reads FQNNGV. Here the CDR3 reads CASSLSGPTSYEQYV. The CDR3 region has the DNA TGTGCCAGCAGCTTGAGCGGCCCCACCTCCTACGAGCAGTACGTC.

V and J are TRBV5-1 and TRBJ2-6; 8 bases are a match to TRBD2. The CDR3 spans 17 residues. Germline trimming cut 1 base from V and 0 bases from J; bases unmatched to any gene: 3. The germline gives CDR1 SGHRS, CDR2 YFSETQ. The CDR3 sequence: CASSLLAGSSGANVLTF. The DNA of the CDR3 is TGCGCCAGCAGCTTGTTAGCGGGAAGCTCTGGGGCCAACGTCCTGACTTTC.

The chain couples TRBV6-6 to TRBJ1-1; TRBD1 might be the D (6 bases). The ends were cut back, 2 bases at V and 3 bases at J, with 13 bases in the middle. Germline V gene sequence: CDR1 MNHNY, CDR2 SVGAGI (reference sequence). The CDR3 runs 15 residues. The CDR3 DNA follows: TGTGCCAGCAGTTACGAGGGGGGGGTTTACACTGAAGCTTTCTTT. Amino acids: CASSYEGGVYTEAFF.

The V call is TRBV10-1, the J call TRBJ2-2; TRBD1 aligns across 11 bases. After removal of 6 bases from V and 3 bases from J, the junction contained 3 bases not matched to a gene. CDR1 is WNHNN, CDR2 SYGVQD, per germline (reference sequence). The CDR3 spans 15 residues. The CDR3 DNA reads as TGCGCCAGCAGAAAGGGACAGGGGGACACCGGGGAGCTGTTTTTT. Translation: CASRKGQGDTGELFF.

The V gene is TRBV6-1, the J gene TRBJ1-5, with a possible D match to TRBD1 (6 bases). V lost 3 bases and J 7 bases, leaving 10 bases between the germline ends. The CDR3 has 13 residues. Germline-derived CDR1 and CDR2 are MNHNS and SASEGT. The DNA of the CDR3 is TGTGCCAGCAGTGACAGGGGTAGCCAGCCCCAGCATTTT. This translates into CASSDRGSQPQHF.

V is TRBV18 and J is TRBJ1-1; D gene uncertain. V dropped 6 bases and J dropped 2 bases, with 10 bases sitting between them. This CDR3 comprises 13 residues. The germline V gene has CDR1 KGHSH and CDR2 LQKENI. Written as DNA, the CDR3 is TGTGCCAGCTCCCTAAGCTCAAACACTGAAGCTTTCTTT. It translates to CASSLSSNTEAFF.

With respect to this clone: One end of the junction varies from germline; a read error may be responsible. This sequence joins TRBV7-2 and TRBJ2-1; D is possibly TRBD1 (6 bases). Germline CDR1 reads SGHTA; CDR2 reads FQGNSA. This CDR3 spans 13 amino acids. The CDR3 here is CASGLRQANEQFF. In DNA form, the CDR3 reads TGTGCCAGCGGCTTGCGACAGGCCAATGAGCAGTTCTTC.

The chain combines TRBV7-7 with TRBJ2-2; 11 nucleotides line up with TRBD2. CDR3 size: 16 residues. The V gene end was trimmed by 1 base and the J gene end by 7 bases; junction bases not matched to a gene: 5. Germline V gene lookup returns CDR1 SSHAT and CDR2 FNYEAQ (reference sequence). The chain's CDR3 is CASSLGLAGGNGELFF. As DNA, the CDR3 is TGTGCCAGCAGCTTAGGGCTAGCGGGAGGAAACGGGGAGCTGTTTTTT.

J is TRBJ2-1 and V is TRBV11-2, with 10 bases that match TRBD2. From germline, CDR1 is SGHAT and CDR2 FQNNGV. J gave up 8 bases and V 5 bases, and 12 bases lay outside the gene matches. CDR3 size: 16 residues. The CDR3 protein is CASSPTSAGGPYEQFF. The CDR3 DNA is TGTGCCAGCAGCCCCACCTCAGCGGGAGGGCCGTATGAGCAGTTCTTC.

J is TRBJ2-2 and V is TRBV6-6, with 12 bases matching TRBD1. The V gene end was trimmed by 6 bases and the J gene end by 6 bases; junction bases not matched to a gene: 5. The CDR3 is made up of 15 amino acids. In germline, CDR1 is MNHNY, CDR2 SVGAGI (reference sequence). The CDR3 bases are TGTGCCAGCAGCAGGGGACAGGGGGCGGCCGGGGAGCTGTTTTTT. Protein product: CASSRGQGAAGELFF.

The chain uses TRBV6-5 and TRBJ2-3, with a possible D match to TRBD1 (5 bases). This CDR3 is built from 12 residues. CDR1 MNHEY and CDR2 SVGAGI come from the germline V gene. V lost 5 bases to trimming and J lost 8 bases, with 11 bases between them. This CDR3 is CASSPIQGTQYF. CDR3 sequence (DNA): TGTGCCAGCAGTCCAATCCAGGGTACGCAGTATTTT.

The chain couples TRBV7-2 to TRBJ2-7; 9 bases are a match to TRBD1. The CDR3 contains 14 residues. CDR1 and CDR2 from the germline V gene are SGHTA and FQGNSA. Trimming took 4 bases from V and 1 from J; bases not matched to a gene: 2. As DNA, the CDR3 is TGTGCCAGCAGCTCGGACAGGGGTTCCTACGAGCAGTACGTC. Its protein is CASSSDRGSYEQYV.

The CDR3 reads CASSAQAGGATEAFF. CDR3 bases: TGTGCCAGCAGCGCCCAGGCGGGGGGCGCGACTGAAGCTTTCTTT. V is TRBV9 and J is TRBJ1-1; maybe TRBD1 (6 bases). Trimming removed 3 bases at V and 5 bases at J, with 17 bases between. Germline V gene lookup returns CDR1 SGDLS and CDR2 YYNGEE. The CDR3 contains 15 residues.

The genes are TRBV7-2 and TRBJ2-3, with D maybe TRBD2 (6 bases). The CDR3 runs to 15 residues. V shed 6 bases and J shed 8 bases, with 21 bases lying between them. Per the germline V gene, CDR1 is SGHTA and CDR2 is FQGNSA. The DNA for the CDR3 is TGTGCCAGCAGGAGGTTCGGGAGCGCGGGCGGTACGCAGTATTTT. Translated: CASRRFGSAGGTQYF.

The J gene is TRBJ1-1, the V gene TRBV30; tentative D call: TRBD1 (5 bases). V was cut by 1 base and J by 5 bases, with 11 bases left in between. CDR1 and CDR2 (germline): GTSNPN, SVGIG (reference sequence). The CDR3 has 13 amino acids. CDR3 amino acids: CAWSGRGGTEAFF. CDR3 in DNA: TGTGCCTGGAGTGGGAGGGGAGGGACTGAAGCTTTCTTT.

The chain uses TRBV11-2 and TRBJ2-2; a weak D match, TRBD1 (5 bases). This CDR3 spans 14 amino acids. Germline CDR1 and CDR2: SGHAT and FQNNGV. V lost 6 bases and J 1 base, leaving 9 bases between the germline ends. As DNA, the CDR3 is TGTGCCAGCAGGAGGCAGGGGAACACCGGGGAGCTGTTTTTT. It specifies CASRRQGNTGELFF.

The chain links TRBV6-1 to TRBJ1-2; 12 bases map to TRBD1. Germline loops: CDR1 MNHNS, CDR2 SASEGT. The V segment lost 4 bases and the J segment 6 bases; nucleotides outside the gene matches: 12. The CDR3 length is 17 residues. The CDR3 sequence is CASSGRDRGQQRHGYTF. The CDR3 nucleotides are TGTGCCAGCAGTGGGCGGGACAGGGGGCAACAGAGGCATGGCTACACCTTC.